This record covers a single TCR beta chain. These data come from a study of CD8 T cells in Susac syndrome. Deletions cut 0 bases from V and 2 bases from J, with 14 bases between. Germline CDR1 is GTSNPN and CDR2 is SVGIG (reference sequence). The CDR3 runs 15 residues. Roughly 0.5 to 1 ug RNA was reverse transcribed with random hexamers. TCRdb reanalysed the immunoSEQ multiplex PCR reads using MiXCR and keeps one entry per CDR3 protein. The sample yields fewer than 150,000 distinct CDR3 sequences, roughly 96% seen once. The source material was CD4+ T cells from PBMCs. The clonotype was recovered from a human donor in good health. This chain links TRBV30 with TRBJ2-7; weak D call: TRBD2 (6 bases). Here the CDR3 DNA reads TGTGCCTGGAGTGTAGGAGGGCAGGCAGCCTACGAGCAGTACTTC. Its translation: CAWSVGGQAAYEQYF. Using reference TRBV30 and TRBJ2-7 for the parts outside the CDR3, the full variable domain is SQTIHQWPATLVQPVGSPLSLECTVEGTSNPNLYWYRQAAGRGLQLLFYSVGIGQISSEVPQNLSASRPQDRQFILSSKKLLLSDSGFYLCAWSVGGQAAYEQYFGPGTRLTVT.